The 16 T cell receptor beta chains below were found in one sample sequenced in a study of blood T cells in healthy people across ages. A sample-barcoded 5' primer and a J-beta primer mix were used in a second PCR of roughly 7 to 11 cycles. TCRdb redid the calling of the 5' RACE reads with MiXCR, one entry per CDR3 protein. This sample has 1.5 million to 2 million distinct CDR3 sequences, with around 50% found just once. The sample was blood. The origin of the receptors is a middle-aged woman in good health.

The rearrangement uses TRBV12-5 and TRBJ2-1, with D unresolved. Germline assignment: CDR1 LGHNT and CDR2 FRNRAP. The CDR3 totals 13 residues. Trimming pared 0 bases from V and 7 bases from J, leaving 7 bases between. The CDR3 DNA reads TGTGCTAGTGGTTTGGTATCACGTAATGAGCAGTTCTTC. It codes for CASGLVSRNEQFF.

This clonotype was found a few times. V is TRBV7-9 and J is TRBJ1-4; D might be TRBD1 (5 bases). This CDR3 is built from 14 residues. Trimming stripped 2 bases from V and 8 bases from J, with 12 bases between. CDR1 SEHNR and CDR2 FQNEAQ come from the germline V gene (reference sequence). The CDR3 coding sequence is TGTGCCAGCAGCTTACAAGGAGGGGTCGAAAAACTGTTTTTT. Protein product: CASSLQGGVEKLFF.

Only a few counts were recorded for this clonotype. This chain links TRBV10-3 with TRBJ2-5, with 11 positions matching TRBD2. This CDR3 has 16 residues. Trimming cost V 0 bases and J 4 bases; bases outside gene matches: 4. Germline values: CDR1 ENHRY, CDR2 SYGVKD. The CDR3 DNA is TGTGCCATCAGTGAGTCCACTAGCGGGGGAGGAGAGACCCAGTACTTC. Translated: CAISESTSGGGETQYF.

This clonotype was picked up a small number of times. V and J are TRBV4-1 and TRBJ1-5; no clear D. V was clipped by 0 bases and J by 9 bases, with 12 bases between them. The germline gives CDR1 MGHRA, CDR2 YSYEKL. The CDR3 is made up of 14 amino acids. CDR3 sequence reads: CASSQDSPGPPQHF. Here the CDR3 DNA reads TGCGCCAGCAGCCAAGATAGCCCCGGACCGCCCCAGCATTTT.

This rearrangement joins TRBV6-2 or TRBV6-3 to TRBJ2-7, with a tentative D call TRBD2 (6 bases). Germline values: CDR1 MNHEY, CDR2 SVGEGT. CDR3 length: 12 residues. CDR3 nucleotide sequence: TGTGCTTCGGGGAGGAGGCCCTACGAGCAGTACTTC. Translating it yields CASGRRPYEQYF.

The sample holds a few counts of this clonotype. CDR3 loop: CASSYDRVEETQYF. As DNA, the CDR3 is TGTGCCAGCAGTTACGACAGGGTAGAAGAGACCCAGTACTTC. The chain recombines TRBV6-6 with TRBJ2-5; 7 bases map to TRBD1. CDR3 size: 14 residues. Germline CDR1 and CDR2: MNHNY and SVGAGI (reference sequence). V trimming: 2 bases; J trimming: 3 bases; junction bases outside the gene matches: 3.

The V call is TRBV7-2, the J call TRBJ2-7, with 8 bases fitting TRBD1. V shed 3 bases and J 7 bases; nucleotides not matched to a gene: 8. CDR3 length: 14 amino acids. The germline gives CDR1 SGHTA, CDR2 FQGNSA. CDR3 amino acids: CASSFTSGGWEQYF. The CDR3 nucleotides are TGTGCCAGCAGCTTCACCTCAGGGGGCTGGGAGCAGTACTTC.

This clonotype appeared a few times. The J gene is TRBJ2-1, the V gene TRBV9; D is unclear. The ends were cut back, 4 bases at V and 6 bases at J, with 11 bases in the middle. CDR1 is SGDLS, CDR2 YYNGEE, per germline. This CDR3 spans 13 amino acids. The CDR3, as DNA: TGTGCCAGCAGCCAAGAAACATTCAATGAGCAGTTCTTC. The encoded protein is CASSQETFNEQFF.

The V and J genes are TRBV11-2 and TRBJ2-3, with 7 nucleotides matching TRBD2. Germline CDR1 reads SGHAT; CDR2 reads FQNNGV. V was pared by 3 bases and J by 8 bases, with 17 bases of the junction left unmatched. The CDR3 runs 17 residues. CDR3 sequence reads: CASSFRSGGPTIPTQYF. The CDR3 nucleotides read TGTGCCAGCAGCTTCCGTTCGGGGGGACCGACAATTCCTACGCAGTATTTT.

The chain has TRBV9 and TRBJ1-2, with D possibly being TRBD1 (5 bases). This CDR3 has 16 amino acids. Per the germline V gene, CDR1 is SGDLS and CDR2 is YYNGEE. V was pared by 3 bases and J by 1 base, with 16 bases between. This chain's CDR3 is CASSGGVMTVNYGYTF. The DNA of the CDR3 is TGTGCCAGCAGCGGGGGGGTGATGACTGTTAACTATGGCTACACCTTC.

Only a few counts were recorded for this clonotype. The CDR3 loop reads CASTSGGGGYTF. As DNA, the CDR3 is TGCGCCAGCACTTCAGGGGGAGGTGGCTACACCTTC. The gene calls are TRBV5-1 and TRBJ1-2, with 7 bases lining up with TRBD1. This CDR3 has 12 amino acids. Germline CDR1 SGHRS, CDR2 YFSETQ. Trimming removed 6 bases from V and 7 bases from J; junction bases left unmatched: 6.

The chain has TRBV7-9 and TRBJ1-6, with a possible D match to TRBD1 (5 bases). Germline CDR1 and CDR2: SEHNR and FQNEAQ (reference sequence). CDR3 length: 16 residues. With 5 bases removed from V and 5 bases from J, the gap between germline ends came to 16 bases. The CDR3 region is CASSDGTWANNSPLHF. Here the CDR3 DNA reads TGTGCCAGCAGCGACGGGACGTGGGCTAATAATTCACCCCTCCACTTT.

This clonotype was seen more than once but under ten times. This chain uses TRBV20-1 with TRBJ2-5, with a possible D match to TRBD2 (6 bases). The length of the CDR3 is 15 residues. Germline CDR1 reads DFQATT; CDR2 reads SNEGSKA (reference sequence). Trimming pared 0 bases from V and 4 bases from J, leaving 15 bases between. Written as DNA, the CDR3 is TGCAGTGCTAGAGACCTCTTGGGGGGTCGAGAGACCCAGTACTTC. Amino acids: CSARDLLGGRETQYF.

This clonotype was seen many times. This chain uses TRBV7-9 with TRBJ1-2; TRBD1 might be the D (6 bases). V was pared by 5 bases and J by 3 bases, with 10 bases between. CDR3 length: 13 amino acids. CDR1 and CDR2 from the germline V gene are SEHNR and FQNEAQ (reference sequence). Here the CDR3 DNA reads TGTGCCAGCAGCCAAGGGGGGGACTATGGCTACACCTTC. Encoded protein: CASSQGGDYGYTF.

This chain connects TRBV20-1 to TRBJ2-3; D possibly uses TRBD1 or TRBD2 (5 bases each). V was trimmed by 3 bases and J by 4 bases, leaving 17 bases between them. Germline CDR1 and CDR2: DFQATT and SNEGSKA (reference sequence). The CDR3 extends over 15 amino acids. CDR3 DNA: TGCAGTGCTAGCAGTGGGGGAGACCACGCAGATACGCAGTATTTT. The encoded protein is CSASSGGDHADTQYF.

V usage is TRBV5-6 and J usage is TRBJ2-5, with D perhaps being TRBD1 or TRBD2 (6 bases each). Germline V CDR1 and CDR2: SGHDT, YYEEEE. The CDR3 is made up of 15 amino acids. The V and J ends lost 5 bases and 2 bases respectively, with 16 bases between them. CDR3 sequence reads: CASSPGGGRQETQYF. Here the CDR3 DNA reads TGTGCCAGCAGTCCGGGTGGGGGGCGACAAGAGACCCAGTACTTC.